The next 20 T cell receptor beta chains were all read from a single sample in a study of cytomegalovirus exposure and HLA in healthy donors (dated by TCRdb to the late 2010s). The protocol used for the library was the immunoSEQ multiplex PCR assay. For the multiplex PCR, a mixture combining 60 forward primers for TCR Vbeta segments and 13 reverse primers for TCR Jbeta segments was used. TCRdb retrieved this table from immuneACCESS and kept in-frame rearrangements only. Not all clones are present; in checked studies, unresolved V genes account for under half, and no reason is known for the remainder. The sample table lists some 110,000 clones, about 15% of them with a count of one. The ten largest make up 0.83% of the sample. Sequencing input: PBMCs. These receptors all stem from a female donor in good health and CMV-seronegative.

The chain links TRBV7-2 to TRBJ2-5; 8 bases line up with TRBD2. TRBJ2-7 matches the DNA end more closely, so the J call is doubtful. The CDR3 consists of 13 residues. CDR1 and CDR2 from the germline V gene are SGHTA and FQGNSA. The CDR3 spells CASSFGGEYEQYF. The CDR3 nucleotides read TGTGCCAGCAGCTTCGGGGGGGAGTACGAGCAGTACTTC.

The CDR3 DNA is TGCGCCAGCAGCTCGAGCGGAGGGGCGCTCACAGATACGCAGTATTTT. Translation gives CASSSSGGALTDTQYF. The gene calls are TRBV5-1 and TRBJ2-3; D might be TRBD2 (6 bases). Looked up from germline, CDR1 is SGHRS and CDR2 is YFSETQ. Between the trimmed V and J ends, which lost 3 bases and 2 bases, there was a span of 16 bases. This CDR3 contains 16 residues.

A few counts support this clone. V and J are TRBV19 and TRBJ2-3; 8 positions agree with TRBD1. J lost 1 base, V lost 7 bases, and 13 bases had no gene match. The CDR3 is made up of 17 amino acids. Germline values: CDR1 LNHDA, CDR2 SQIVND (reference sequence). The CDR3 DNA is TGTGCCAGTATGGGTAGCCAGGGACAGGAGGGCACAGATACGCAGTATTTT. Translation gives CASMGSQGQEGTDTQYF.

The sample holds a few counts of this clone. The CDR3 loop reads CASSLIAAYNEQFF. In DNA form, the CDR3 reads TGTGCCAGCAGCTTGATAGCGGCCTACAATGAGCAGTTCTTC. The rearrangement links TRBV28 to TRBJ2-1; weak D call: TRBD2 (6 bases). CDR3 length: 14 residues. V dropped 6 bases and J dropped 2 bases, with 11 bases sitting between them. CDR1 and CDR2 from the germline V gene are MDHEN and SYDVKM.

V is TRBV18 and J is TRBJ1-2, with D tentatively TRBD1 (6 bases). From germline, CDR1 is KGHSH and CDR2 LQKENI. This CDR3 is built from 13 residues. Trimming left V 3 bases short and J 3 bases short, with 8 bases between. The CDR3 loop reads CASSPDSYYGYTF. CDR3 DNA: TGTGCCAGCTCACCGGACAGCTACTATGGCTACACCTTC. Using reference TRBV18 and TRBJ1-2 for the parts outside the CDR3, the full variable domain is NAGVMQNPRHLVRRRGQEARLRCSPMKGHSHVYWYRQLPEEGLKFMVYLQKENIIDESGMPKERFSAEFPKEGPSILRIQQVVRGDSAAYFCASSPDSYYGYTFGSGTRLTVV.

In its sample, this clone was seen a few times. The chain has TRBV28 and TRBJ2-1, with 12 bases lining up with TRBD2. V lost 2 bases and J lost 3; bases outside the gene matches: 5. The CDR3 consists of 17 residues. Germline CDR1 is MDHEN and CDR2 is SYDVKM. The CDR3 region has the DNA TGTGCCAGCAGTTTACCGACTAGCGGGGGAGACTACAATGAGCAGTTCTTC. Residues: CASSLPTSGGDYNEQFF.

The chain joins TRBV30 to TRBJ1-2; a possible D gene is TRBD1 (6 bases). Germline V lookup: CDR1 GTSNPN, CDR2 SVGIG (reference sequence). V was cut by 4 bases and J by 0 bases, with 12 bases left in between. This CDR3 has 14 residues. The CDR3 bases are TGTGCCTGGACCGGGGGGGCGGCTAACTATGGCTACACCTTC. It translates to CAWTGGAANYGYTF.

This rearrangement joins TRBV29-1 to TRBJ2-7; TRBD2 might be the D (6 bases). V gave up 7 bases and J gave up 0 bases, with 19 bases separating them. The V gene's germline CDR1 is SQVTM and CDR2 ANQGSEA. The CDR3 extends over 15 amino acids. The CDR3, as DNA: TGCAGCGCGGCCGGGGGAAGGATACCCTCCTACGAGCAGTACTTC. Its translation is CSAAGGRIPSYEQYF.

CDR3 coding DNA: TGTGCCAGCAGCTCGCGGACTAGCGGGAGCACAGATACGCAGTATTTT. This codes for CASSSRTSGSTDTQYF. The rearrangement joins TRBV7-9 to TRBJ2-3, with 11 bases fitting TRBD2. The CDR3 runs 16 residues. Trimming cost V 4 bases and J 0 bases; bases outside gene matches: 3. Germline lookup yields CDR1 SEHNR and CDR2 FQNEAQ (reference sequence).

Only a few counts were recorded for this clone. The chain couples TRBV6-1 to TRBJ1-1; no clear D gene. The CDR3 consists of 13 residues. From germline, CDR1 is MNHNS and CDR2 SASEGT. V was trimmed by 7 bases and J by 0 bases, leaving 9 bases between them. Here the CDR3 reads CASIQDMNTEAFF. The CDR3 DNA follows: TGTGCCAGCATTCAGGATATGAACACTGAAGCTTTCTTT.

This clone was seen more than once but under ten times. This chain uses TRBV5-3 with TRBJ2-3; 9 positions agree with TRBD2. TRBV5-3 is noted as an ORF with a role that remains uncertain. The CDR3 runs 15 residues. Trimming cost V 4 bases and J 6 bases; bases outside gene matches: 9. CDR3 nucleotide sequence: TGTGCCAGAAGCAGACCGGGACTAGCAGGGGATACGCAGTATTTT. It is translated as CARSRPGLAGDTQYF.

This clone was found a few times. The CDR3 loop reads CASSPPGTAKQYF. For the CDR3, the DNA is TGTGCCAGCTCACCACCAGGGACAGCGAAGCAGTACTTC. The chain recombines TRBV18 with TRBJ2-7, with 7 bases that match TRBD1. Looked up from germline, CDR1 is KGHSH and CDR2 is LQKENI. CDR3 length equals 13 residues. V dropped 0 bases and J dropped 8; count of bases not matched to a gene: 4.

This sequence joins TRBV4-2 and TRBJ2-7, with D possibly TRBD1 on 6 matching bases. Trimming stripped 4 bases from V and 7 bases from J, with 20 bases between. The V gene's germline CDR1 is LGHNA and CDR2 YNFKEQ. The CDR3 runs 15 residues. The CDR3 DNA sequence: TGTGCCAGCAGCCTCTCAGGGGACCGAAGTAATGAGCAGTACTTC. As protein: CASSLSGDRSNEQYF.

Only a few counts were recorded for this clone. The chain employs TRBV4-3 and TRBJ2-7, with 12 bases aligning to TRBD2. The V and J ends lost 0 bases and 9 bases, in that order; junction bases with no gene match: 6. Germline CDR1 is LGHNA and CDR2 is YSLEER. CDR3 length: 15 amino acids. CDR3 residues: CASSQDWTSGDGQYF. CDR3 sequence (DNA): TGCGCCAGCAGCCAAGATTGGACTAGCGGGGACGGGCAGTACTTC.

V and J are TRBV9 and TRBJ2-3, with D tentatively TRBD1 (5 bases). Trimming cost V 0 bases and J 0 bases, with 11 bases left between them. The CDR3 runs to 16 residues. Germline assignment: CDR1 SGDLS and CDR2 YYNGEE. The CDR3: CASSVGGGTSTDTQYF. The CDR3 coding sequence is TGTGCCAGCAGCGTAGGGGGCGGAACTAGCACAGATACGCAGTATTTT.

This clone was detected a few times. The J gene is TRBJ2-7, the V gene TRBV7-2, with a possible D match to TRBD1 (6 bases). Per germline, CDR1 SGHTA and CDR2 FQGNSA. Trimming took 4 bases from V and 5 from J, leaving 18 bases between them. This CDR3 comprises 15 residues. The CDR3 nucleotides are TGTGCCAGCAGCTCCCTCGGGACGGGACACCACGAGCAGTACTTC. It codes for CASSSLGTGHHEQYF.

This chain links TRBV7-8 with TRBJ2-5; D might be TRBD1 (5 bases). Germline V lookup: CDR1 SGHVS, CDR2 FQNEAQ. The CDR3 runs to 16 residues. V lost 1 base, J lost 1 base, and 13 bases lay in between. The CDR3 region has the DNA TGTGCCAGCAGCTTAGTAGTGTCCAGGGCCCAAGAGACCCAGTACTTC. It codes for CASSLVVSRAQETQYF.

The J gene is TRBJ1-1, the V gene TRBV5-1, with TRBD1 as a possible D gene (5 bases). V was cut by 0 bases and J by 6 bases, with 12 bases left in between. Germline values: CDR1 SGHRS, CDR2 YFSETQ. The CDR3 consists of 14 residues. In DNA, the CDR3 is TGCGCCAGCAGCTTGGTTCGGGGGGTCGCTGAAGCTTTCTTT. The encoded protein is CASSLVRGVAEAFF. Full variable domain (missing parts from reference TRBV5-1 and TRBJ1-1): KAGVTQTPRYLIKTRGQQVTLSCSPISGHRSVSWYQQTPGQGLQFLFEYFSETQRNKGNFPGRFSGRQFSNSRSEMNVSTLELGDSALYLCASSLVRGVAEAFFGQGTRLTVV.

The CDR3 nucleotides are TGTGCCAGCAGCTTCCTAGAGAACCAAGAGACCCAGTACTTC. It codes for CASSFLENQETQYF. The chain couples TRBV5-4 to TRBJ2-5; D remains ambiguous. Germline CDR1 is SGHNT and CDR2 is YYREEE (reference sequence). The V end lost 2 bases, the J end lost 0 bases, and 8 bases lay between the germline ends. The CDR3 runs to 14 residues.

The chain recombines TRBV21-1 with TRBJ1-3; the table names TRBD1, a call not compared with the DNA. TRBV21-1 is a listed pseudogene. The CDR3 is 23 amino acids. The CDR3 here is CASSKALNAQCTQGPDSGNTIYF. The CDR3 DNA follows: TGTGCCAGCAGCAAAGCGCTCAACGCACAGTGCACGCAGGGCCCAGACTCTGGAAACACCATATATTTT.